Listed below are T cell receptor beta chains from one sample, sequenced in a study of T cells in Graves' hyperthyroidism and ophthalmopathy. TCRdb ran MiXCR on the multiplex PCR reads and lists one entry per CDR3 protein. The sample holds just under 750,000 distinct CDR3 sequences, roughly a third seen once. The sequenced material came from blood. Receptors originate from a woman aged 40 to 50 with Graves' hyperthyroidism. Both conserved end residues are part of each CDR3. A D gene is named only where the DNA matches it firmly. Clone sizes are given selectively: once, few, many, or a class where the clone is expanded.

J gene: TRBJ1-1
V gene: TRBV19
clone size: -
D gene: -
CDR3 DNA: TGTGCCAGTAGTACCCGACGGGACATGAACACTGAAGCTTTCTTT
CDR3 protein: CASSTRRDMNTEAFF

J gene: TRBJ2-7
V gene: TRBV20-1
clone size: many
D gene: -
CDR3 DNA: TGCAGTGCTTACTCGAACGCCTACGAGCAGTACTTC
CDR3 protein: CSAYSNAYEQYF

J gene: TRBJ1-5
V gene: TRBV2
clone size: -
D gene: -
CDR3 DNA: TGTGCCAGCAGTGAAGCGGTACAGGGCGTAACGAATCAGCCCCAGCATTTT
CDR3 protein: CASSEAVQGVTNQPQHF

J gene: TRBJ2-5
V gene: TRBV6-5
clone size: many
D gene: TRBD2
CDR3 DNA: TGTGCCAGCAGACGTAGCGGGAGGGCGGAAGAGACCCAGTACTTC
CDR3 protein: CASRRSGRAEETQYF

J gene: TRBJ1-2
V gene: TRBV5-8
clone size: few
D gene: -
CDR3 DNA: TGTGCCAGCAGCTTCCAGGGGCCTCGGTATGGCTACACCTTC
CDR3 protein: CASSFQGPRYGYTF

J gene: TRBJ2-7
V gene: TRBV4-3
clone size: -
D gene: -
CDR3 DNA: TGCGCCAGCAGCCCAAGAGTTCCCCCGGACGAGCAGTACTTC
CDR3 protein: CASSPRVPPDEQYF

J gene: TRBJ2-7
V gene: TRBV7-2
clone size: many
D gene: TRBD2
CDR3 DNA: TGTGCCAGCAGCTTAGGTGCGGGGGGTGCCTACGAGCAGTACTTC
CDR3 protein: CASSLGAGGAYEQYF

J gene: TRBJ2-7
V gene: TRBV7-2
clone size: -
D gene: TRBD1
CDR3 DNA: TGTGCCAGCAGCTTATTTTCAGGGGGCACCTACGAGCAGTACTTC
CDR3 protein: CASSLFSGGTYEQYF

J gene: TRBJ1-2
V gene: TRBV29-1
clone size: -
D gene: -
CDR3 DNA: TGCAGCGTCGTCGGATCATATTATGGCTACACCTTC
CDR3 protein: CSVVGSYYGYTF

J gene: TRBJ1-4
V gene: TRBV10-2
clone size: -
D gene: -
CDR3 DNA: TGCGCCAGCAGGGCCAGGGACGGAGAAAAACTGTTTTTT
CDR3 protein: CASRARDGEKLFF

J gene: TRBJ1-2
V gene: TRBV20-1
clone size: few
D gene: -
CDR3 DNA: TGCAGTGCTAGGTCGACAGACCGTAACTATGGCTACACCTTC
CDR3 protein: CSARSTDRNYGYTF

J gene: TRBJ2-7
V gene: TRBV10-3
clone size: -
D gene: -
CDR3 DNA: TGTGCCACGACCCGAAGGACGGGGGACACCTACGAGCAGTACTTC
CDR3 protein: CATTRRTGDTYEQYF

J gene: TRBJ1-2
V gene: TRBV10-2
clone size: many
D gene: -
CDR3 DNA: TGCGCCAGCAGTGAATATATACAGGGTCCCGATGGCTACACCTTC
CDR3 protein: CASSEYIQGPDGYTF

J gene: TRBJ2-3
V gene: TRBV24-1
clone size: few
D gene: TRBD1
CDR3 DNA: TGTGCCAGCAGCTTAGACAGGGGGCGTGCAGATACGCAGTATTTT
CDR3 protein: CASSLDRGRADTQYF

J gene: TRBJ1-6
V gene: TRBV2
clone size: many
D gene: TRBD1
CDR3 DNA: TGTGCCAGCAGTCGGGACAGGATATCGAATTCACCCCTCCACTTT
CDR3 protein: CASSRDRISNSPLHF

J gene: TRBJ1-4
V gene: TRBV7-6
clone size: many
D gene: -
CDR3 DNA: TGTGCCAGCAGCTTGTCAGGGTACACCGCCACAACAACTAATGAAAAACTGTTTTTT
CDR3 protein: CASSLSGYTATTTNEKLFF

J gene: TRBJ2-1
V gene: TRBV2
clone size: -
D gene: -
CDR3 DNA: TGTGCCAGCAGGGCCGAGGGTAATGAGCAGTTCTTC
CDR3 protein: CASRAEGNEQFF

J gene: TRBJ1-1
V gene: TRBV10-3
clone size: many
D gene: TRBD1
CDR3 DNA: TGTGCCATCACCTCGGACAGGGGGTGGGACACTGAAGCTTTCTTT
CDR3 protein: CAITSDRGWDTEAFF

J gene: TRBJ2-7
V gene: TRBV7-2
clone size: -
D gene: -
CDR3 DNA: TGTGCCAGCAGCTTAGGGGGGTCGCAGTACTTC
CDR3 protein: CASSLGGSQYF

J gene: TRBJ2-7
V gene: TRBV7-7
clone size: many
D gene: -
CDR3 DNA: TGTGCTAGCAGCTTAGCGCCGGGTAGCTACGAGCAGTACTTC
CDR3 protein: CASSLAPGSYEQYF

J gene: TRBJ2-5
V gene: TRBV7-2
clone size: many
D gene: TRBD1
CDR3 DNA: TGTGCCAGCAGCACAGAAACAGGGGGAGAGACCCAGTACTTC
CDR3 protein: CASSTETGGETQYF

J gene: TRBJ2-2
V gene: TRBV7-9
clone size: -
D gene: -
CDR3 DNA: TGTGCCAGCAGTCGGCCGGGGTTTTTT
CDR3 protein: CASSRPGFF

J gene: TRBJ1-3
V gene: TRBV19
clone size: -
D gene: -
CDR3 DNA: TGTGCCAGTAGTATGATACAGACCTTCTCTGGAAACACCATATATTTT
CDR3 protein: CASSMIQTFSGNTIYF

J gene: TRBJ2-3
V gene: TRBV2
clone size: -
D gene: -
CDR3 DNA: TGTGCCAGCAACGTGGGCAGGGCGATCACAGATACGCAGTATTTT
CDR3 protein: CASNVGRAITDTQYF

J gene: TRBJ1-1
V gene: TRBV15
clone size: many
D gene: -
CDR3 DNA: TGTGCCACCAGCAGAGATCAAGGGACTCTGAACACTGAAGCCTTCTTT
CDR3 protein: CATSRDQGTLNTEAFF

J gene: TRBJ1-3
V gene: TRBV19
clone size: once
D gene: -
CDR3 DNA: TGTGCCAGTAGTAGCGGGGGGAAATCTGGAAACACCATATATTTT
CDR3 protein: CASSSGGKSGNTIYF

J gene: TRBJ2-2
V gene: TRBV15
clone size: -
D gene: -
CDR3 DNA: TGTGCCACCAGCAGAGATTCTCTGCCCGGGGAGCTGTTTTTT
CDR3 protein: CATSRDSLPGELFF

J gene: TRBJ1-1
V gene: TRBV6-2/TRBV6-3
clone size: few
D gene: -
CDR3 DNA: TGTGCCAGCAGTTATGACAGGACGAACACTGAAGCTTTCTTT
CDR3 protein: CASSYDRTNTEAFF

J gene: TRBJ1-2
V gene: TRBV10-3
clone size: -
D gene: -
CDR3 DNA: TGTGCCATCGTGGACGATAGCTATGGCTACACCTTC
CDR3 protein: CAIVDDSYGYTF

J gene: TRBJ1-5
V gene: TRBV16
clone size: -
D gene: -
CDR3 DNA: TGTGCCAGCAGCTTACTAGAAGGGGATCAGCCCCAGCATTTT
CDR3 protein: CASSLLEGDQPQHF

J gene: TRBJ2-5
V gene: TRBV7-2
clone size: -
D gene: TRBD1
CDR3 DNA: TGTGCCAGCAGCCACGGAAGGACAGGGGGATTGATCCAAGAGACCCAGTACTTC
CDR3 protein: CASSHGRTGGLIQETQYF

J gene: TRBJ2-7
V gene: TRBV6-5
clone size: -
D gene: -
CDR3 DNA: TGTGCCAGCAGTTACCCCAGGCACGATACCTACGAGCAGTACTTC
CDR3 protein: CASSYPRHDTYEQYF

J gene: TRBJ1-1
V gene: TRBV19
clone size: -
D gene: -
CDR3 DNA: TGTGCCAGTGGGAAGAGGAGCACTGAAGCTTTCTTT
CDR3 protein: CASGKRSTEAFF

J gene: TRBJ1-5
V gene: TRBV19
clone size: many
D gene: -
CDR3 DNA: TGTGCCAGTAGTGACCCGGGGACGGCTAATCAGCCCCAGCATTTT
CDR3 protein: CASSDPGTANQPQHF

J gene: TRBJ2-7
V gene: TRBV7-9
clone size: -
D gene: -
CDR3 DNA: TGTGCCAGCAGCTTTGACACCAACTCCTACGAGCAGTACTTC
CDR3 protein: CASSFDTNSYEQYF

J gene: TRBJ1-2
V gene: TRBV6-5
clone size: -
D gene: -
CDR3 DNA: TGTGCCAGCAGTTACGGCCTCTACGGGCTTGATGGCTACACCTTC
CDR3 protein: CASSYGLYGLDGYTF

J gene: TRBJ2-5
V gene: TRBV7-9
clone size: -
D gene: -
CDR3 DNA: TGTGCCAGCAGCCGACCCGACAGTCATGAGACCCAGTACTTC
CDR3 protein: CASSRPDSHETQYF

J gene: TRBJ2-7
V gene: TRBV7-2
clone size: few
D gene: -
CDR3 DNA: TGTGCCAGCAGCTTCTCGGACACAGACTACGAGCAGTACTTC
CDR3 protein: CASSFSDTDYEQYF

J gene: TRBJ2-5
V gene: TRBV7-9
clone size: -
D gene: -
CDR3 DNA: TGTGCCAGCAGCTCGTCACACCCAGAGACCCAGTACTTC
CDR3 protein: CASSSSHPETQYF

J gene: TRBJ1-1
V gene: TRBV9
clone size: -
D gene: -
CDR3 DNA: TGTGCCAGCAGCGTGGCGGGGGAGAACACTGAAGCTTTCTTT
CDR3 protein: CASSVAGENTEAFF

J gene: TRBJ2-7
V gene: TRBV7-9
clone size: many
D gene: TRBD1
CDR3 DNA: TGCGCCAGCAGCTTGGTTCAGGGGGCTTACGAGCAGTACTTC
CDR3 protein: CASSLVQGAYEQYF

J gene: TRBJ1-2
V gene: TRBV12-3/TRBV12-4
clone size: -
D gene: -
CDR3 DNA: TGTGCCAGCAGGTTAAATTTCGGTAACTATGGCTACACCTTC
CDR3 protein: CASRLNFGNYGYTF

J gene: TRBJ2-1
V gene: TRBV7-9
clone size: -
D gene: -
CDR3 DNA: TGTGCCAGCAGCTTAATGGTAGCATACAATGAGCAGTTCTTC
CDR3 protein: CASSLMVAYNEQFF